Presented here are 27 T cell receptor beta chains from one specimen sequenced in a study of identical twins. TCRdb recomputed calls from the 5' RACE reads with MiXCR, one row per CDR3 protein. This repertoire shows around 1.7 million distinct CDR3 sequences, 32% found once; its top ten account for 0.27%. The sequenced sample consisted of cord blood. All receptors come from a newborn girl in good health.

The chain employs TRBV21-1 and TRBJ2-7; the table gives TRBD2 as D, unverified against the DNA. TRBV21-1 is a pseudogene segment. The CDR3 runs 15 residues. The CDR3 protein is CASITLAGDYNEQYF. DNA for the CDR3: TGCGCCAGCATCACGCTAGCGGGAGATTACAATGAGCAGTACTTC.

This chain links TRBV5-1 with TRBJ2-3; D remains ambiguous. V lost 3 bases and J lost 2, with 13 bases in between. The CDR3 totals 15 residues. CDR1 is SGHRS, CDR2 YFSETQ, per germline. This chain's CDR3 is CASSSGRAITDTQYF. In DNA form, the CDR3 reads TGCGCCAGCAGCTCCGGACGAGCTATCACAGATACGCAGTATTTT.

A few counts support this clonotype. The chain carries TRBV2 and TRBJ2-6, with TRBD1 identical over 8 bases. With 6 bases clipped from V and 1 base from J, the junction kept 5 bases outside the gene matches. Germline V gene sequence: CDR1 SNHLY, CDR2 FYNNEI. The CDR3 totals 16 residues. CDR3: CASRPHRGSGANVLTF. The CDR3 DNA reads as TGTGCCAGCAGGCCCCACAGGGGGTCTGGGGCCAACGTCCTGACTTTC.

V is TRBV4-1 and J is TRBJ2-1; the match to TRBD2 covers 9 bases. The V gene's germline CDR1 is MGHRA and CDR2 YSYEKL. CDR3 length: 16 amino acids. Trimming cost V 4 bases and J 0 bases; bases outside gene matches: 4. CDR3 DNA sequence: TGCGCCAGCAGCCCGAAGACTAGCGGCTCCTACAATGAGCAGTTCTTC. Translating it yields CASSPKTSGSYNEQFF.

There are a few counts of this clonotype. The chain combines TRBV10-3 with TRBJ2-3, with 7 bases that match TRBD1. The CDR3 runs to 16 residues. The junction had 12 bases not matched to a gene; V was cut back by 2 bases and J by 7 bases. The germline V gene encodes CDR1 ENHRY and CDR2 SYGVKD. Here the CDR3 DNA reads TGTGCCATCAGTGAGGCGGCAGGGGGAGTAGGGAATACGCAGTATTTT. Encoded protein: CAISEAAGGVGNTQYF.

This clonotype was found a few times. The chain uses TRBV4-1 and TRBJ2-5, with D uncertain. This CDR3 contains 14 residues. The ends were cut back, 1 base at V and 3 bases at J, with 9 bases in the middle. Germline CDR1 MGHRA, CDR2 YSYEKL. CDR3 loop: CASSQVQAEETQYF. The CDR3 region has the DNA TGCGCCAGCAGCCAAGTGCAGGCGGAAGAGACCCAGTACTTC.

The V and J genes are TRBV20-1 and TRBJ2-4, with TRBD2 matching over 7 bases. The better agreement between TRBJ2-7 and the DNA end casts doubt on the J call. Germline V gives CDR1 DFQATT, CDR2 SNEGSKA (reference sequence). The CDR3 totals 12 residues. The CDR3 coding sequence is TGCAGTCCTATGCCTAGCGGCTACGAGCAGTACTTC. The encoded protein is CSPMPSGYEQYF.

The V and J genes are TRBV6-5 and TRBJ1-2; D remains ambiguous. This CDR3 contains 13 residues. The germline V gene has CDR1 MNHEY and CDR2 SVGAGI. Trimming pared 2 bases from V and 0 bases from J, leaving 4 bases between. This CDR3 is CASSYSSNYGYTF. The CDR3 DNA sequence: TGTGCCAGCAGTTACAGCTCTAACTATGGCTACACCTTC.

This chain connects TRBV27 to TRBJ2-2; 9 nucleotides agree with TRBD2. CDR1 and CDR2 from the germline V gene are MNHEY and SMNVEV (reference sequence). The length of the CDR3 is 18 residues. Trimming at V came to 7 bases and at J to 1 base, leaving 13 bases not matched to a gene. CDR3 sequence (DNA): TGTGCCAGCACGACCCAAATTTGGACTAGCGAGAACACCGGGGAGCTGTTTTTT. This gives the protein CASTTQIWTSENTGELFF.

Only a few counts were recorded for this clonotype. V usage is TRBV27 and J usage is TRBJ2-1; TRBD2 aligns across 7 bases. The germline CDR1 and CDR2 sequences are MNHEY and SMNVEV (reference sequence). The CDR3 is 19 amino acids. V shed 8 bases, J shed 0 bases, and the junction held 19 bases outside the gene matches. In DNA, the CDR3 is TGTGCCAGCGGCCACTTTTTTCCTCTAGCGGCTATCTCCTACAATGAGCAGTTCTTC. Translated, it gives CASGHFFPLAAISYNEQFF.

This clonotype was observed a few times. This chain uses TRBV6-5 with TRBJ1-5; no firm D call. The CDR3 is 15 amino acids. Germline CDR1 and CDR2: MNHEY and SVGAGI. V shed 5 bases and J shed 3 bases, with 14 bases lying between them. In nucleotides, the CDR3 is TGTGCCAGCAGTCCTGGAGTTTGGACCAATCAGCCCCAGCATTTT. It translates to CASSPGVWTNQPQHF.

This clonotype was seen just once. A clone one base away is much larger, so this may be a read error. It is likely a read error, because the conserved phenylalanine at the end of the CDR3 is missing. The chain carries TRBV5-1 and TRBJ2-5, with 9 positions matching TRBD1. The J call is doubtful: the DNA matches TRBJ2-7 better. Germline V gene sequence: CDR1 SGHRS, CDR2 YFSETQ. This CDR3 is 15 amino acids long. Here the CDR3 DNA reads TGCGCCAGCAGCGGACCGGGACAGGGTAACAACGAGCAGTACTTA. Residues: CASSGPGQGNNEQYL.

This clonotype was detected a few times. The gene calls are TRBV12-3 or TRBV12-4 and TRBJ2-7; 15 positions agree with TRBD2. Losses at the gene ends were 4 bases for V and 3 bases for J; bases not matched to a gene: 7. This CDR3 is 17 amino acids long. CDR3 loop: CASSSPRTSGRVYEQYF. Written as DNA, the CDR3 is TGTGCCAGCAGTTCCCCCCGGACTAGCGGGAGGGTCTACGAGCAGTACTTC.

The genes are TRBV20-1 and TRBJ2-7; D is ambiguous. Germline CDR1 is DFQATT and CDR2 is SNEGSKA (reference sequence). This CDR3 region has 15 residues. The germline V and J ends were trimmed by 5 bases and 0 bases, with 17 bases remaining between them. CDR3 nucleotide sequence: TGCAGTGCTGGGCCGAGTGCGTTTCTCTCCTACGAGCAGTACTTC. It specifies CSAGPSAFLSYEQYF.

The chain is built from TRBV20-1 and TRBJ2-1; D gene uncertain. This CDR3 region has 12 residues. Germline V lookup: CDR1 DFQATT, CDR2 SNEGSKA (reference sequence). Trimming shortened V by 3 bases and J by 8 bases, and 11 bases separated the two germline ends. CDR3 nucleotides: TGCAGTGCTAGCGGCGGAGAGGATGAGCAGTTCTTC. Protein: CSASGGEDEQFF.

CDR3 DNA sequence: TGTGCCATAGCCCAGGGAGTTTCCTACGAGCAGTACTTC. Translated: CAIAQGVSYEQYF. The V call is TRBV7-2, the J call TRBJ2-7, with D possibly being TRBD1 or TRBD2 (5 bases each). The CDR3 has 13 residues. V was trimmed by 10 bases and J by 1 base, leaving 14 bases between them. The germline CDR1 and CDR2 sequences are SGHTA and FQGNSA.

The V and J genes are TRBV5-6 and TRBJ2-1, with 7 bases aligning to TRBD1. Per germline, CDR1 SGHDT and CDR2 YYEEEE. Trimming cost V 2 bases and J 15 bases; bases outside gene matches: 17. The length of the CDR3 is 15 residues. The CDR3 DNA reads TGTGCCAGCAGCTTCTCCCCGACGACAGGGATGTACTGGTTCTTC. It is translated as CASSFSPTTGMYWFF. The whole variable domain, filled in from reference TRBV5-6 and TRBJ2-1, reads DAGVTQSPTHLIKTRGQQVTLRCSPKSGHDTVSWYQQALGQGPQFIFQYYEEEERQRGNFPDRFSGHQFPNYSSELNVNALLLGDSALYLCASSFSPTTGMYWFFGPGTRLTVL.

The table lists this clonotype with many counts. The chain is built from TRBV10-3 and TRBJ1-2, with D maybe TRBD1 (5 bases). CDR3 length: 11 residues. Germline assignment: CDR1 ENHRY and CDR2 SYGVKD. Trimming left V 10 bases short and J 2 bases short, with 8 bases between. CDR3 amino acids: CATRDNYGYTF. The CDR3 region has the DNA TGTGCCACCCGGGACAACTATGGCTACACCTTC.

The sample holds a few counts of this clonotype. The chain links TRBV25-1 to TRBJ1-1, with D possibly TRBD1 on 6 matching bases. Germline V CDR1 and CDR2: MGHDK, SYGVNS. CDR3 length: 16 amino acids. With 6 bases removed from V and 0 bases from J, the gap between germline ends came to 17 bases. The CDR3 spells CASSPGGGFMNTEAFF. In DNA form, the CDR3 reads TGTGCCAGCAGCCCCGGGGGCGGATTTATGAACACTGAAGCTTTCTTT.

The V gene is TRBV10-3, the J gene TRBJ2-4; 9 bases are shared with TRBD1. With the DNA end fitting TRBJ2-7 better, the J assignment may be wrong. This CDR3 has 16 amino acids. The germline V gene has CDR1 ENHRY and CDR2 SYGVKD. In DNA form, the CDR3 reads TGTGCCATCGGTAGGGGGACGACAGGGGGCTCCTACGAGCAGTACTTC. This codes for CAIGRGTTGGSYEQYF.

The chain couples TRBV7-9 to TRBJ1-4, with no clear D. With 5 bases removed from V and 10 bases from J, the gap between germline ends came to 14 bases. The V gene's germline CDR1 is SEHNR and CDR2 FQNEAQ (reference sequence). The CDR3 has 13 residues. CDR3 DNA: TGTGCCAGCAGCATCAGGCCCCCGGGAAAACTGTTTTTT. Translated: CASSIRPPGKLFF. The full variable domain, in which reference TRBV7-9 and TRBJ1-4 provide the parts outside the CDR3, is DTGVSQNPRHKITKRGQNVTFRCDPISEHNRLYWYRQTLGQGPEFLTYFQNEAQLEKSRLLSDRFSAERPKGSFSTLEIQRTEQGDSAMYLCASSIRPPGKLFFGSGTQLSVL.

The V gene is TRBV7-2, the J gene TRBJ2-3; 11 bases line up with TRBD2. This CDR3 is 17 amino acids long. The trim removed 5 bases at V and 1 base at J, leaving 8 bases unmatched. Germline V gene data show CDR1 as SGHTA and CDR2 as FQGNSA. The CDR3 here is CASSERLAGWGTDTQYF. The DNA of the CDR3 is TGTGCCAGCAGCGAACGACTAGCGGGATGGGGCACAGATACGCAGTATTTT.

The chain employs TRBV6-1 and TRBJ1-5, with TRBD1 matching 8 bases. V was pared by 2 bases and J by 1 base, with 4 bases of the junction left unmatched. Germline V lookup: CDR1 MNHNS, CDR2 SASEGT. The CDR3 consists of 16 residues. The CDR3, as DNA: TGTGCCAGCAGTGAACGCCGGACAGGGAGCAATCAGCCCCAGCATTTT. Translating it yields CASSERRTGSNQPQHF.

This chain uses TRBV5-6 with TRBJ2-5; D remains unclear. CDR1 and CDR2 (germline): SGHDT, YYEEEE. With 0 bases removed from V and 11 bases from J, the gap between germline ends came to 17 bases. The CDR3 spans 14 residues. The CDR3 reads CASSLGMGTYVQYF. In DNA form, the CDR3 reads TGTGCCAGCAGCTTGGGGATGGGTACCTACGTGCAGTACTTC.

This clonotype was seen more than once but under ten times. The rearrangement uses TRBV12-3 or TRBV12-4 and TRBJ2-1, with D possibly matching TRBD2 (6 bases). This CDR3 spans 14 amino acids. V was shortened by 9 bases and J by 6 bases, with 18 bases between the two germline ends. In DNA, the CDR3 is TGTGCCAGTACCGCCGGGACTGGACTCAATGAGCAGTTCTTC. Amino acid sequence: CASTAGTGLNEQFF.

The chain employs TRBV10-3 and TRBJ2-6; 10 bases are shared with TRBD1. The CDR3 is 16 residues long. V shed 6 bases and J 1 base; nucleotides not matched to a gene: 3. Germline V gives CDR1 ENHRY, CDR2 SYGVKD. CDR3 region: CAISGTGASGANVLTF. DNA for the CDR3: TGTGCCATCAGCGGGACAGGGGCGTCTGGGGCCAACGTCCTGACTTTC.

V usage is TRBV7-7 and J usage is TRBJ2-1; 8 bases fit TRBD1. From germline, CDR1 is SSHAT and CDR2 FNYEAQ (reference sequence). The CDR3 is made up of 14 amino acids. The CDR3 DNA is TGTGCTAGCGGACAGGGAGACACCTACAATGAGCAGTTCTTC. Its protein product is CASGQGDTYNEQFF.